This T cell receptor (beta chain) appears in the sequencing data of a study of shared clonotypes between healthy human individuals. Whole-study results and caveats: Generally, naive subsets came out with larger estimated richness than memory subsets.

This clone was seen a single time. Antigen unknown. The genomic DNA of each subset was split evenly across several immunoSEQ plates. Clones were read by immunoSEQ multiplex PCR, and TCRdb kept only the in-frame ones, dropping some. The data show roughly 2 million clones, about 94% seen once. This CDR3 contains 14 residues. Germline V gene data show CDR1 as SGHAT and CDR2 as FQNNGV. Trimming stripped 2 bases from V and 5 bases from J, with 12 bases between. The sequence came from a man younger than 30 in good health. The gene calls are TRBV11-2 and TRBJ2-5; possible D gene TRBD1, 5 bases. Sample: naive CD4+ T cells sorted from blood. Indicated subset: CD45RA+ positively selected. The chain's CDR3 is CASSLTRQWETQYF. CDR3 coding DNA: TGTGCCAGCAGCTTAACCAGACAGTGGGAGACCCAGTACTTC.